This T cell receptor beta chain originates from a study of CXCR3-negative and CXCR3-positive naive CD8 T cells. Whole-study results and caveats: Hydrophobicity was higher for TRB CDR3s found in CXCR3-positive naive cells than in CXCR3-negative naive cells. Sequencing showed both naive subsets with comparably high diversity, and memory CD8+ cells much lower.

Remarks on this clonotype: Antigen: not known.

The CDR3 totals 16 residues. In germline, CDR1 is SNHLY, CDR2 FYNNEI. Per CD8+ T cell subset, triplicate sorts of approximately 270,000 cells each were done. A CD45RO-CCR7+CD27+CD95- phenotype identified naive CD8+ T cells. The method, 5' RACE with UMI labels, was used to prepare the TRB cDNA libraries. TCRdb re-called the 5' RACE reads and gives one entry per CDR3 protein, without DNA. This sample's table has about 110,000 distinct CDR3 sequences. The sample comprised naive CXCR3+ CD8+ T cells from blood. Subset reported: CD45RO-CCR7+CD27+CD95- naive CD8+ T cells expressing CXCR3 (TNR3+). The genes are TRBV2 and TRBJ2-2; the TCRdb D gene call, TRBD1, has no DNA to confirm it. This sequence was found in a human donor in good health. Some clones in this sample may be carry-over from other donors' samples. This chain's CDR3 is CASKELDRGVSGELFF.